This T cell receptor (beta chain) comes out of a study of T-cell reconstitution after alpha-beta-depleted transplantation in children. Molecular barcoding with unique molecular identifiers was used for the TCRbeta library. Via MiXCR, TCRdb re-called the PCR reads, giving one row per CDR3 protein. The sample includes approximately 200,000 distinct CDR3 sequences, 5% to 7.5% of them seen just once. V was pared by 3 bases and J by 7 bases, with 17 bases of the junction left unmatched. This CDR3 region has 18 residues. Germline V CDR1 and CDR2: SGHKS, YYEKEE (reference sequence). Findings of the study overall: Roughly two months post-transplant, alpha-beta T cells reportedly originated from several hundred graft clones that had expanded. When one year had passed after transplant, most T-cell counts and diversity came from newly produced T cells. Surviving recipient cells, namely T cells and thymic progenitors, were the source of high day-60 TCRbeta diversity in some patients.

Points on this clonotype: Its antigen is not known.

The starting material was PBMCs, obtained before TCRalphabeta/CD19-depleted stem cell transplant. The TCR originated in a girl under three years old with combined immunodeficiency, due to receive a stem cell transplant. The V call is TRBV5-5, the J call TRBJ2-1; 9 positions match TRBD1. CDR3 amino acids: CASSSSGQGRVDGNEQFF. The CDR3 DNA reads as TGTGCCAGCAGCTCATCGGGACAGGGTCGCGTGGATGGGAATGAGCAGTTCTTC.